The clone carrying this TCR beta chain showed up just a few times. The antigen remains undetermined. Expressed TCRB transcripts were sequenced, since all the RNA that had been isolated was reverse transcribed. The assay was immunoSEQ multiplex PCR, and TCRdb's table has in-frame clones only and misses some. This sample has under 450,000 clones, with approximately 15% found just once. The data originate from a study of beta chain features in type 1 diabetes. Study-level findings and limits: The naive, central memory and Treg TCRB repertoires of patients appeared to be more similar to one another than those of healthy donors. Among all four CD4+ subsets, Type 1 diabetes patients had TCRB CDR3s that were moderately but significantly shorter.

The purity of all sorted populations exceeded 95%. The sample was naive CD4+ T cells from blood. The receptor was derived from a man aged 30 to 39 in good health.

CDR3 sequence (DNA): TGTGCCAGCAGCTTGGAGCTGAGAATGAACACTGAAGCTTTCTTT. Its translation: CASSLELRMNTEAFF. V is TRBV5-6 and J is TRBJ1-1; no firm D call. Trimming shortened V by 0 bases and J by 0 bases, and 9 bases separated the two germline ends. The germline V gene has CDR1 SGHDT and CDR2 YYEEEE. This CDR3 comprises 15 residues.